Each of the 27 T cell receptor beta chains below was sequenced from the same sample in a study of blood T cell repertoires in COVID-19. Produced via immunoSEQ multiplex PCR; TCRdb's table is partial and in-frame only. The sample gives approximately 450,000 clones, 85% to 90% of which show up once; around 4.5% is in the top ten. The specimen was peripheral blood. The receptors were sampled from a woman in her twenties or thirties with acute or convalescent COVID-19.

The sample holds one count of this clone. This chain connects TRBV3-1 (or the pseudogene TRBV3-2) to TRBJ1-6; 8 bases line up with TRBD1. Germline V lookup: CDR1 LGHDT, CDR2 YNNKEL (reference sequence). CDR3 size: 16 residues. Germline trimming cut 4 bases from V and 5 bases from J; bases unmatched to any gene: 7. CDR3 bases: TGTGCCAGCAGCCGGACCCCAGGGGGCGATAATTCACCCCTCCACTTT. Protein: CASSRTPGGDNSPLHF.

The chain is built from TRBV10-3 and TRBJ2-7; the match to TRBD2 covers 8 bases. This CDR3 has 14 residues. The junction had 4 bases not matched to a gene; V was cut back by 2 bases and J by 4 bases. Germline lookup yields CDR1 ENHRY and CDR2 SYGVKD. The CDR3 sequence: CAISEAGGLYEQYF. CDR3 in DNA: TGTGCCATCAGTGAGGCGGGGGGCTTGTACGAGCAGTACTTC.

The V call is TRBV10-2, the J call TRBJ2-7; tentative D call: TRBD2 (6 bases). V lost 1 base and J 7 bases, leaving 14 bases between the germline ends. This CDR3 contains 14 residues. The germline CDR1 and CDR2 sequences are WSHSY and SAAADI. CDR3 sequence reads: CASSEFAIRGEQYF. CDR3 DNA: TGCGCCAGCAGTGAGTTCGCTATACGGGGGGAGCAGTACTTC.

CDR3 protein: CASSLLGQPNTEAFF. The CDR3, as DNA: TGTGCCAGCAGCTTGCTGGGACAGCCGAACACTGAAGCTTTCTTT. The V call is TRBV5-5, the J call TRBJ1-1, with 7 bases aligning to TRBD1. The V gene's germline CDR1 is SGHKS and CDR2 YYEKEE (reference sequence). The CDR3 loop spans 15 amino acids. Trimming cost V 1 base and J 1 base; bases outside gene matches: 4.

The chain couples TRBV5-6 to TRBJ1-6; D possibly corresponds to TRBD1 (6 bases). The CDR3 has 14 residues. V lost 6 bases to trimming and J lost 10 bases, with 17 bases between them. Germline V gene lookup returns CDR1 SGHDT and CDR2 YYEEEE. CDR3: CASNLQGGGSPLHF. CDR3 nucleotides: TGTGCCAGCAACCTACAGGGAGGGGGGTCACCCCTCCACTTT.

This clone turned up a few times. The chain links TRBV5-4 to TRBJ2-5, with 10 bases identical to TRBD2. The germline CDR1 and CDR2 sequences are SGHNT and YYREEE (reference sequence). V was pared by 6 bases and J by 4 bases, with 24 bases of the junction left unmatched. This CDR3 contains 20 residues. CDR3 in DNA: TGTGCCAGCACCGCGGGCAGCCGTAGCGGGGGGTACTCCACAGGAGAGACCCAGTACTTC. Translated: CASTAGSRSGGYSTGETQYF.

The chain employs TRBV4-1 and TRBJ2-3; D not resolved. V dropped 3 bases and J dropped 5 bases, with 9 bases sitting between them. CDR1 and CDR2 (germline): MGHRA, YSYEKL. CDR3 length: 13 amino acids. The CDR3 is CASSHSRRDTQYF. Written as DNA, the CDR3 is TGCGCCAGCAGCCATTCCAGGCGAGATACGCAGTATTTT.

The V and J genes are TRBV6-5 and TRBJ1-6; a weak D match, TRBD1 (5 bases). This CDR3 contains 15 residues. V dropped 8 bases and J dropped 0 bases, with 11 bases sitting between them. In germline, CDR1 is MNHEY, CDR2 SVGAGI. The CDR3 coding sequence is TGTGCCAGCCGAACCCAGGGCTCCTATAATTCACCCCTCCACTTT. Translation gives CASRTQGSYNSPLHF.

This chain joins TRBV3-1 (or the pseudogene TRBV3-2) and TRBJ2-7, with D unresolved. V lost 2 bases and J lost 3, with 5 bases in between. The length of the CDR3 is 12 residues. Germline V gene lookup returns CDR1 LGHDT and CDR2 YNNKEL (reference sequence). Written as DNA, the CDR3 is TGTGCCAGCAGCCAAACACACTACGAGCAGTACTTC. Its translation is CASSQTHYEQYF.

The chain combines TRBV6-5 with TRBJ1-6, with D tentatively TRBD1 (5 bases). This CDR3 is built from 13 residues. V lost 6 bases to trimming and J lost 10 bases, with 13 bases between them. The V gene's germline CDR1 is MNHEY and CDR2 SVGAGI. This CDR3 reads CASRDIIGSPLHF. Written as DNA, the CDR3 is TGTGCCAGCAGGGACATTATAGGCTCACCCCTCCACTTT.

CDR3 nucleotides: TGTGCCAGCAGCAAACAGACAGACAACTACGAGCAGTACTTC. It encodes CASSKQTDNYEQYF. The V gene is TRBV7-8, the J gene TRBJ2-7; tentatively, D is TRBD1 (5 bases). Germline V CDR1 and CDR2: SGHVS, FQNEAQ. Trimming left V 5 bases short and J 3 bases short, with 14 bases between. The CDR3 covers 14 residues.

This clone was detected once. The V gene is TRBV6-6, the J gene TRBJ2-5, with D maybe TRBD2 (6 bases). Germline CDR1 is MNHNY and CDR2 is SVGAGI (reference sequence). There are 14 residues in the CDR3. Trimming shortened V by 2 bases and J by 5 bases, and 12 bases separated the two germline ends. CDR3 region: CASSYLREWETQYF. The DNA for the CDR3 is TGTGCCAGCAGTTACCTTCGGGAGTGGGAGACCCAGTACTTC.

This rearrangement joins TRBV20-1 to TRBJ1-1; tentatively, D is TRBD1 (6 bases). Trimming left V 3 bases short and J 7 bases short, with 9 bases between. The length of the CDR3 is 11 residues. Looked up from germline, CDR1 is DFQATT and CDR2 is SNEGSKA (reference sequence). CDR3 sequence reads: CSASGQIEAFF. DNA for the CDR3: TGCAGTGCTAGCGGACAGATTGAAGCTTTCTTT.

This clone was seen a handful of times. The rearrangement links TRBV20-1 to TRBJ2-5, with TRBD2 matching over 9 bases. This CDR3 region has 15 residues. The V and J ends lost 3 bases and 2 bases, in that order; junction bases with no gene match: 7. Germline CDR1 reads DFQATT; CDR2 reads SNEGSKA (reference sequence). The CDR3 spells CSASSGGGVQETQYF. The CDR3, as DNA: TGCAGTGCTAGTTCTGGCGGGGGGGTTCAAGAGACCCAGTACTTC.

The chain combines TRBV21-1 with TRBJ1-2. TRBV21-1 is described as a pseudogene. The CDR3 is 15 amino acids. CDR3 sequence reads: CASSIEREGVYGYTF. In DNA, the CDR3 is TGTGCCAGCAGCATCGAAAGGGAGGGCGTATATGGCTACACCTTC.

This clone is a singleton in its sample. The chain joins TRBV3-1 (or the pseudogene TRBV3-2) to TRBJ2-3; 7 nucleotides align to TRBD1. Germline V gene sequence: CDR1 LGHDT, CDR2 YNNKEL (reference sequence). J was trimmed by 0 bases and V by 2 bases; bases with no gene match: 11. This CDR3 has 18 amino acids. The CDR3 sequence: CASSQPRGSGPSTDTQYF. The CDR3 bases are TGTGCCAGCAGCCAACCCAGGGGGAGCGGTCCCAGCACAGATACGCAGTATTTT.

This clone was detected once. The sample has other DNA sequences that encode this CDR3 too. The CDR3 is CASSLGGGGSYEQYF. The CDR3 DNA reads as TGTGCCAGCAGCTTGGGGGGCGGTGGATCGTACGAGCAGTACTTC. The genes are TRBV5-4 and TRBJ2-7; maybe TRBD1 (5 bases). Per germline, CDR1 SGHNT and CDR2 YYREEE (reference sequence). This CDR3 has 15 amino acids. Trimming stripped 0 bases from V and 4 bases from J, with 14 bases between. Full variable domain (rest looked up from reference TRBV5-4 and TRBJ2-7): ETGVTQSPTHLIKTRGQQVTLRCSSQSGHNTVSWYQQALGQGPQFIFQYYREEENGRGNFPPRFSGLQFPNYSSELNVNALELDDSALYLCASSLGGGGSYEQYFGPGTRLTVT.

V gene TRBV7-9 combines with J gene TRBJ2-5, with 8 bases matching TRBD1. Per germline, CDR1 SEHNR and CDR2 FQNEAQ (reference sequence). The V and J ends lost 4 bases and 5 bases, in that order; junction bases with no gene match: 12. This CDR3 is built from 16 residues. CDR3 sequence reads: CASSYRGAEAGETQYF. The CDR3 coding sequence is TGTGCCAGCAGCTACAGGGGGGCCGAGGCAGGCGAGACCCAGTACTTC.

The rearrangement joins TRBV21-1 to TRBJ2-5; the DNA was not compared with TRBD2, the D call given in the table. TRBV21-1 is recorded as a pseudogene. The CDR3 covers 15 residues. In DNA, the CDR3 is TGTGCCAGCAGCAGAAGGGAGGCAAGCACAGAGACCCAGTACTTC. Translated: CASSRREASTETQYF.

This chain uses TRBV9 with TRBJ2-3; 9 bases agree with TRBD1. This CDR3 contains 15 residues. Germline trimming cut 4 bases from V and 3 bases from J; bases unmatched to any gene: 6. Germline V gene lookup returns CDR1 SGDLS and CDR2 YYNGEE. The CDR3 DNA sequence: TGTGCCAGCAGCCACCGGGACAGGGAGACAGATACGCAGTATTTT. Protein: CASSHRDRETDTQYF.

This chain connects TRBV12-3 or TRBV12-4 to TRBJ2-3; D is unclear. CDR3 length: 10 amino acids. The V end lost 4 bases, the J end lost 8 bases, and 4 bases lay between the germline ends. DNA for the CDR3: TGTGCCAGCAGTTCCGGTACGCAGTATTTT. The encoded protein is CASSSGTQYF.

The rearrangement uses TRBV5-5 and TRBJ1-2; D is unclear. The CDR3 is made up of 15 amino acids. CDR1 and CDR2 from the germline V gene are SGHKS and YYEKEE (reference sequence). Trimming cost V 1 base and J 4 bases, with 14 bases left between them. The CDR3 loop reads CASSLFMGSGYGYTF. The CDR3 DNA sequence: TGTGCCAGCAGCTTGTTCATGGGGAGTGGCTATGGCTACACCTTC.

The chain couples TRBV25-1 to TRBJ2-3; D not certain. The CDR3 is made up of 14 amino acids. CDR1 is MGHDK, CDR2 SYGVNS, per germline. Deletions cut 2 bases from V and 0 bases from J, with 6 bases between. CDR3 protein: CASSEVTSTDTQYF. CDR3 sequence (DNA): TGTGCCAGCAGTGAAGTCACAAGCACAGATACGCAGTATTTT. The full variable domain, its missing parts supplied by reference TRBV25-1 and TRBJ2-3, is EADIYQTPRYLVIGTGKKITLECSQTMGHDKMYWYQQDPGMELHLIHYSYGVNSTEKGDLSSESTVSRIRTEHFPLTLESARPSHTSQYLCASSEVTSTDTQYFGPGTRLTVL.

V and J are TRBV2 and TRBJ2-7; 8 bases are shared with TRBD1. The CDR3 loop spans 13 amino acids. Germline trimming cut 3 bases from V and 5 bases from J; bases unmatched to any gene: 3. CDR1 is SNHLY, CDR2 FYNNEI, per germline. The CDR3 DNA reads as TGTGCCAGCAGTGACCCAGGGGGCAACGAGCAGTACTTC. It translates to CASSDPGGNEQYF.

This clone came up once. This chain connects TRBV30 to TRBJ1-6, with D hard to call. V lost 0 bases and J 11 bases, leaving 8 bases between the germline ends. Germline V gene sequence: CDR1 GTSNPN, CDR2 SVGIG (reference sequence). This CDR3 region has 12 residues. In nucleotides, the CDR3 is TGTGCCTGGAGTGTATCCCCGGCACCCCTCCACTTT. Translated: CAWSVSPAPLHF.

The chain couples TRBV19 to TRBJ2-1; D unclear. CDR3 length: 15 amino acids. Germline V lookup: CDR1 LNHDA, CDR2 SQIVND (reference sequence). The V end was cut by 5 bases, the J end by 0 bases, with 11 bases between. CDR3 coding DNA: TGTGCCAGTAGTCCCTCTTCTAGCTCCTACAATGAGCAGTTCTTC. This translates into CASSPSSSSYNEQFF.

This clone has just one count. The chain recombines TRBV4-1 with TRBJ1-1; D is perhaps TRBD1 (6 bases). The germline gives CDR1 MGHRA, CDR2 YSYEKL. The CDR3 covers 18 residues. Trimming pared 1 base from V and 4 bases from J, leaving 22 bases between. The CDR3 DNA reads TGCGCCAGCAGCCAAGGCCCCATTATCGGGACACGAGGCACTGAAGCTTTCTTT. As protein: CASSQGPIIGTRGTEAFF.